The clone carrying this T cell receptor (beta chain) was detected only a few times. The treatment is: over 15 received Ad26.COV2.S at low or high dose, single or two shots; five or six received placebo; per-sample allocation not given. The samples were gathered on day 63 after the first injection of vaccine or placebo. The data are from a study of Ad26.COV2.S vaccination and SARS-CoV-2 variants. TCRdb keeps only in-frame clones here, not all; method: immunoSEQ multiplex PCR. The table lists about 250,000 clones, around 87% of them singletons. This CDR3 region has 13 residues. V shed 1 base and J shed 2 bases, with 5 bases lying between them. Germline values: CDR1 SGHTA, CDR2 FQGNSA.

The chain employs TRBV7-2 and TRBJ1-2, with a weak D call TRBD1 (5 bases). The clonotype was recovered from a person between 18 and 59 years old who received the Ad26.COV2.S COVID-19 vaccine or a placebo. This specimen was peripheral blood, taken in a trial of Ad26.COV2.S vaccine versus placebo. This CDR3 is CASSLGQNYGYTF. For the CDR3, the DNA is TGTGCCAGCAGCTTAGGACAGAACTATGGCTACACCTTC.